This entry is about one T cell receptor (beta chain). In the original processing: Amplified reference gene primers provided the basis for estimating nucleated cell counts. Sequencing was performed with immunoSEQ multiplex PCR; in TCRdb, only in-frame clones are kept and a portion is missing. Clone size and V and J calls were adopted from that table, with D and trimming inferred from the DNA. The sample records tens of thousands of clones, 80% to 90% being singletons. This sample is part of a study of blood T cell repertoires in COVID-19. Study overall: Samples came from the United States, Italy and Spain, spanning acute and convalescent COVID-19. Nucleic acid was either cDNA or gDNA, and it came from T cells, B-cell-depleted T cells, or PBMCs.

Trimming shortened V by 3 bases and J by 4 bases, and 9 bases separated the two germline ends. CDR3 length equals 13 residues. The V gene's germline CDR1 is MGHRA and CDR2 YSYEKL. The chain employs TRBV4-1 and TRBJ1-2; weak D call: TRBD1 (6 bases). This receptor was identified in a human donor in a cohort sampled during active COVID-19. The sequenced material came from peripheral blood. The CDR3 nucleotides are TGCGCCAGCAGCCAGCAGGGGAGCTATGGCTACACCTTC. It yields the protein CASSQQGSYGYTF.